The 14 T cell receptor beta chains presented below share a single source sample, sequenced in a study of CD8 T cells in ankylosing spondylitis. Study results and caveats: What appeared characteristic of ankylosing spondylitis blood was a TCR beta motif of under 10 highly homologous variants.

MiXCR, applied by TCRdb to the 5' RACE reads, yields one record per CDR3 protein. The table has fewer than 550,000 distinct CDR3 sequences, less than 6% seen once; the top ten hold 3.5%. These TCRs are of unknown antigen specificity. Sequencing used blood, either unsorted or a sorted T cell fraction (not recorded which). These receptors all stem from a male donor with ankylosing spondylitis.

This clonotype has a count of ten or more. V usage is TRBV20-1 and J usage is TRBJ2-3, with unresolved D. The CDR3 runs 11 residues. Germline V gives CDR1 DFQATT, CDR2 SNEGSKA (reference sequence). V was pared by 2 bases and J by 4 bases, with 4 bases between. CDR3 bases: TGCAGTGCTAGATTCGCAGATACGCAGTATTTT. Its translation is CSARFADTQYF.

This clonotype occurred many times. The CDR3 sequence: CASSFGGAVREQYF. Written as DNA, the CDR3 is TGCGCCAGCAGCTTTGGGGGGGCAGTCCGCGAGCAGTACTTC. The chain uses TRBV5-1 and TRBJ2-7, with a weak D call TRBD2 (7 bases). The V end was cut by 2 bases, the J end by 6 bases, with 15 bases between. From germline, CDR1 is SGHRS and CDR2 YFSETQ. This CDR3 region has 14 residues.

This clonotype has at least ten counts. The chain couples TRBV29-1 to TRBJ2-7; 7 bases align to TRBD2. This CDR3 is built from 12 residues. Germline V gives CDR1 SQVTM, CDR2 ANQGSEA. The junction had 7 bases not matched to a gene; V was cut back by 6 bases and J by 5 bases. The CDR3 bases are TGCAGCGTGTTAGGACTAGTCCACGAGCAGTACTTC. Its translation: CSVLGLVHEQYF.

Ten or more counts support this clonotype. This chain links TRBV4-2 with TRBJ2-3; perhaps TRBD2 as D (6 bases). The CDR3 sequence is 19 residues long. In germline, CDR1 is LGHNA, CDR2 YNFKEQ. The V end was cut by 4 bases, the J end by 1 base, with 24 bases between. This CDR3 is CASSPAKPGLNLGTDTQYF. As DNA, the CDR3 is TGTGCCAGCAGCCCTGCCAAACCGGGACTCAACCTAGGCACAGATACGCAGTATTTT.

This clonotype occurred many times. The rearrangement links TRBV9 to TRBJ1-1, with no clear D. The V end lost 0 bases, the J end lost 0 bases, and 3 bases lay between the germline ends. The CDR3 loop spans 13 amino acids. Per germline, CDR1 SGDLS and CDR2 YYNGEE. The CDR3 DNA is TGTGCCAGCAGCGTAGTGGTGAACACTGAAGCTTTCTTT. As protein: CASSVVVNTEAFF.

This clonotype has a handful of counts. The chain employs TRBV9 and TRBJ2-3, with 7 bases fitting TRBD2. J was trimmed by 3 bases and V by 7 bases; bases with no gene match: 8. This CDR3 is 14 amino acids long. Germline V gives CDR1 SGDLS, CDR2 YYNGEE. The CDR3 coding sequence is TGTGCCAGCGGCAGGGAGGGAGGAACAGATACGCAGTATTTT. This sequence encodes CASGREGGTDTQYF.

Ten or more counts support this clonotype. This chain links TRBV6-2 or TRBV6-3 with TRBJ1-5; D unclear. The germline V and J ends were trimmed by 5 bases and 3 bases, with 20 bases remaining between them. The CDR3 covers 17 residues. The germline V gene encodes CDR1 MNHEY and CDR2 SVGEGT. CDR3 in amino acids: CASSPRGGLFINQPQHF. For the CDR3, the DNA is TGTGCCAGCAGTCCCCGCGGAGGGTTGTTTATCAATCAGCCCCAGCATTTT.

This clonotype has ten or more counts. The chain is built from TRBV10-3 and TRBJ1-2; tentatively, D is TRBD1 (5 bases). Deletions cut 2 bases from V and 5 bases from J, with 12 bases between. The CDR3 has 14 amino acids. The germline CDR1 and CDR2 sequences are ENHRY and SYGVKD. The CDR3 region is CAISETGTEYGYTF. CDR3 in DNA: TGTGCCATCAGTGAGACCGGGACGGAGTATGGCTACACCTTC.

At least ten counts were recorded for this clonotype. The gene calls are TRBV7-8 and TRBJ2-3; D is possibly TRBD2 (5 bases). This CDR3 is 17 amino acids long. Germline V CDR1 and CDR2: SGHVS, FQNEAQ. The germline V and J ends were trimmed by 0 bases and 2 bases, with 15 bases remaining between them. CDR3 protein: CASSLAFLAQDTDTQYF. CDR3 bases: TGTGCCAGCAGCTTAGCTTTCCTAGCTCAAGACACAGATACGCAGTATTTT.

The table lists this clonotype with many counts. The chain employs TRBV9 and TRBJ2-2, with D tentatively TRBD2 (6 bases). This CDR3 comprises 17 residues. Germline V CDR1 and CDR2: SGDLS, YYNGEE. Trimming took 0 bases from V and 5 from J, leaving 17 bases between them. The CDR3 is CASSVVSGRHGTGELFF. Written as DNA, the CDR3 is TGTGCCAGCAGCGTAGTGTCTGGGAGGCACGGGACCGGGGAGCTGTTTTTT.

This clonotype occurred many times. The chain uses TRBV20-1 and TRBJ1-4; D is undetermined. The CDR3 runs to 13 residues. The V gene's germline CDR1 is DFQATT and CDR2 SNEGSKA (reference sequence). Trimming stripped 3 bases from V and 7 bases from J, with 12 bases between. For the CDR3, the DNA is TGCAGTGCTAGTAGGGCAGTTAGTGAAAAACTGTTTTTT. It yields the protein CSASRAVSEKLFF.

Many counts were recorded for this clonotype. This chain connects TRBV5-1 to TRBJ2-3, with 10 bases that match TRBD1. The germline V gene has CDR1 SGHRS and CDR2 YFSETQ. CDR3 size: 15 residues. V lost 3 bases, J lost 1 base, and 2 bases stayed unmatched. The CDR3 sequence: CASSSGTGGTDTQYF. CDR3 coding DNA: TGCGCCAGCAGCTCCGGGACAGGGGGCACAGATACGCAGTATTTT.

This clonotype was observed many times. The genes are TRBV6-5 and TRBJ2-1; D unresolved. The CDR3 contains 13 residues. V dropped 2 bases and J dropped 4 bases, with 6 bases sitting between them. Germline values: CDR1 MNHEY, CDR2 SVGAGI. The CDR3 DNA sequence: TGTGCCAGCAGTTACGACGGTTACAATGAGCAGTTCTTC. It specifies CASSYDGYNEQFF.

There are many counts of this clonotype. The chain links TRBV20-1 to TRBJ1-4; no clear D gene. There are 10 residues in the CDR3. The V gene's germline CDR1 is DFQATT and CDR2 SNEGSKA (reference sequence). V lost 5 bases, J lost 5 bases, and 3 bases lay in between. The CDR3: CSAYNEKLFF. Written as DNA, the CDR3 is TGCAGTGCTTACAATGAAAAACTGTTTTTT.